This T cell receptor beta chain originates from a study of OX40 agonist ivuxolimab in advanced cancers. Study findings and constraints: By week 6 at 0.1 to 3.0 mg/kg, blood CD4+ and CD8+ T cells had expanded clonally.

This table comes from immunoSEQ multiplex PCR, and its TCRdb copy is limited to in-frame clones, with some not included. This table holds over 45,000 clones, around 86% found once. Germline loops: CDR1 MDHEN, CDR2 SYDVKM. V dropped 5 bases and J dropped 5 bases, with 6 bases sitting between them. This CDR3 comprises 11 residues. This clone was found once. Its matching antigen is unknown. This sequence joins TRBV28 and TRBJ2-5; D is unresolved. The sequence derives from an adult with an advanced solid tumor such as melanoma, head and neck, liver or kidney cancer. The input for sequencing was CD4+ or CD8+ T cells sorted from blood, taken in a trial of the OX40 agonist ivuxolimab. The CDR3: CASSRLETQYF. Written as DNA, the CDR3 is TGTGCCAGCAGTAGGTTGGAGACCCAGTACTTC.